This T cell receptor beta chain was identified in a study of T-cell reconstitution after alpha-beta-depleted transplantation in children. The length of the CDR3 is 14 residues. V lost 0 bases, J lost 3 bases, and 11 bases lay in between. The germline V gene encodes CDR1 GTSNPN and CDR2 SVGIG (reference sequence). Unique molecular identifiers were incorporated during preparation of the TCRbeta library. TCRdb fed the PCR reads into MiXCR, producing one record per CDR3 protein. Here the sample spans about 610,000 distinct CDR3 sequences, about 10% being singletons. This clonotype was detected a few times.

The TCR comes from a human donor who donated a stem cell graft to a child with acute myeloid leukemia. This sample comprised PBMCs from the stem cell graft donor, obtained from the stem cell graft. V gene TRBV30 combines with J gene TRBJ1-2; D is undetermined. Written as DNA, the CDR3 is TGTGCCTGGAGTGTTAAGGCGGCATACTATGGCTACACCTTC. This translates into CAWSVKAAYYGYTF.